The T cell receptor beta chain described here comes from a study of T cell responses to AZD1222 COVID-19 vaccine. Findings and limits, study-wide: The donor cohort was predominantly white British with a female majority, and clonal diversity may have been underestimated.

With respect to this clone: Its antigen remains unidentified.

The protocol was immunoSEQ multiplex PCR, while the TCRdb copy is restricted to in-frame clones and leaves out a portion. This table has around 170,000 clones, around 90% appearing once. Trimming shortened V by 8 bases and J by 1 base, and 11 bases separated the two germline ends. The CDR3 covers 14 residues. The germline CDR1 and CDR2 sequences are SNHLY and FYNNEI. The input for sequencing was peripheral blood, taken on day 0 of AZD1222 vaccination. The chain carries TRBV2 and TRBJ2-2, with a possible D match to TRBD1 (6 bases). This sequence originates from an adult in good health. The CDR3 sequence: CASGQGRNTGELFF. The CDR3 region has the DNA TGTGCCAGCGGGCAGGGGCGGAACACCGGGGAGCTGTTTTTT.